Listed below are T cell receptor beta chains from one sample, sequenced in a study of T-cell reconstitution after alpha-beta-depleted transplantation in children. From the PCR reads, TCRdb called clonotypes with MiXCR, one entry per CDR3 protein. The data show about 58,000 distinct CDR3 sequences, approximately 43% seen once. The specimen comprised PBMCs, mostly from graft donor cells, sampled 360 days after TCRalphabeta/CD19-depleted stem cell transplant. These receptor sequences come from a male patient aged 10 to 17 who had a stem cell transplant for acute lymphoblastic leukemia, so the T cells may come from the graft donor. CDR3s include the opening cysteine and the closing phenylalanine or tryptophan. A D gene is named only where the DNA matches it firmly. Clone size is not always given. Where it is, it says once, few, many or a class for expanded clones.

V	J	size	D	DNA	CDR3
TRBV4-3	TRBJ2-7	.	.	TGCGCCAGCAGCCATGAAACTTGCGAAAGGGACGAGCAGTACTTC	CASSHETCERDEQYF
TRBV4-2	TRBJ1-5	.	TRBD1	TGTGCCAGCAGCCAAGAGGGGGGGACAGGGTTCGATCAGCCCCAGCATTTT	CASSQEGGTGFDQPQHF
TRBV3-1	TRBJ2-7	.	.	TGTGCCAGCAGCCAAGTTCCCTACGAGCAGTACTTC	CASSQVPYEQYF
TRBV6-1	TRBJ2-3	few	TRBD1	TGTGCCAGAAGTGAATTAGGACAGGGTCTGAACACAGATACGCAGTATTTT	CARSELGQGLNTDTQYF
TRBV2	TRBJ2-3	.	TRBD1	TGTGCCAGCAGCGAAGGGGGCTTTGGCACAGATACGCAGTATTTT	CASSEGGFGTDTQYF
TRBV12-3/TRBV12-4	TRBJ1-1	few	.	TGTGCCAGCAGTTTACTGCGGATGAACACTGAAGCTTTCTTT	CASSLLRMNTEAFF
TRBV12-3/TRBV12-4	TRBJ2-7	.	.	TGTGCCAGCAGTCCACACCCATTGGAGCAGTACTTC	CASSPHPLEQYF
TRBV20-1	TRBJ2-2	.	.	TGCAGTGCTAGAAGGGCCGGGGAGCTGTTTTTT	CSARRAGELFF
TRBV5-5	TRBJ1-2	once	TRBD1	TGTGCCAGCAGCTTCACAGGGGGCTCCAACTATGGCTACACCTTC	CASSFTGGSNYGYTF
TRBV9	TRBJ2-5	.	TRBD2	TGTGCCAGCAGCCCCCGGCTAGCGGGCCCGCACCCTCAAGAGACCCAGTACTTC	CASSPRLAGPHPQETQYF
TRBV7-9	TRBJ2-7	few	TRBD1	TGTGCCAGCAGCTTAGCGCGGTCAGGGGGCTACGAGCAGTACTTC	CASSLARSGGYEQYF
TRBV4-2	TRBJ2-7	.	.	TGTGCCAGCAGCCAAGGGAGGGGTGGGTACGAGCAGTACTTC	CASSQGRGGYEQYF
TRBV5-1	TRBJ2-3	.	.	TGCGCCAGCAGCTTAGGGCATGGTACAGATACGCAGTATTTT	CASSLGHGTDTQYF
TRBV5-1	TRBJ1-1	.	.	TGCGCCAGCAGCTTGAGGGCGGAGAACACTGAAGCTTTCTTT	CASSLRAENTEAFF